This entry features one T cell receptor beta chain sequence. No antigen is known for it. It has no much larger one-base neighbor in the sample; base qualities were not kept. The identical CDR3 is also encoded by other nucleotide sequences in the sample. This sample was taken from a study of blood T cell repertoires in COVID-19 (dated by TCRdb to 2018 to 2020). Regarding the study in general: The collaborator samples originated in the United States, Italy and Spain and spanned the acute and convalescent phases of COVID-19. The repertoires were made available in a free public database intended to serve as a resource for research on the immune response to SARS-CoV-2. The dataset comprised deeply sampled blood TCRbeta repertoires from subjects exposed to, actively infected with, or recovered from COVID-19. The sample metadata nearly always contained a de-identified subject ID, COVID-19 status, age in years and sex. Where HLA class I and class II types were available, the types were taken from metadata supplied by the sample provider, not from assay-based typing. The material from the prospective study consisted of cDNA or gDNA derived from T cells, B-cell-depleted T cells, or PBMCs. Samples were obtained from the ongoing ImmuneRACE study (first 160 participants) and from 950 to 1,500 subjects provided by 6 global collaborators. Broader findings and caveats from the paper: How much clinical and demographic metadata was included differed by source and by participant, and the metadata was provided uncurated.

V ends up 0 bases short and J 2 bases short, with an unmatched junction base count of 2. The germline V gene yields SGHRS for CDR1 and YFSETQ for CDR2. The CDR3, cysteine through phenylalanine, is 15 amino acids long. Only the CDR3 DNA stays, 45 bases, in frame from base 1. Participants in the prospective study were aged roughly 18 to 100 years, lived in 24 United States geographic areas, and enrolled through a virtual design. In the prospective study, cohorts were assigned on the basis of participant-reported clinical history obtained from a screening survey and a study questionnaire. For ImmuneRACE Cohort 3, a participant was defined as recovered based on two consecutive negative NP/OP PCR tests, clearance by a healthcare professional, or resolution of symptoms. In the prospective study, whole blood, serum and a nasopharyngeal or oropharyngeal swab were collected from each participant by mobile phlebotomists. Prospective study participants could optionally give additional blood draws and questionnaires over a roughly two-month period. Blood samples from the prospective study were shipped frozen or at room temperature prior to DNA extraction.

TCRbeta CDR3 regions were amplified from genomic DNA by means of the immunoSEQ Assay, a bias-controlled multiplex PCR. In the original analysis: Within the assay, amplification of reference gene primers was used to estimate how many nucleated cells each sample contained. To quantify the absolute abundance of each unique TCRbeta CDR3 rearrangement, sequence reads were collapsed and filtered. For each sample, productive Simpson clonality was calculated by taking the square root of Simpson's diversity index across productive rearrangements. Entries here come from immuneACCESS through TCRdb and include only in-frame sequences with V and J called. Some clones fail to appear in such tables; in the studies checked, an unresolved V gene covers under half of the shortfall, and the cause of the remainder is unknown. V, J and clone size reflect that table, while D and trimming were determined from the DNA. This sample gives some 320,000 clones in total; roughly 90% of them show up just once. The ten biggest clones cover 2.6% of the sample.

This sequence was found in a man aged 55 to 70 who had recovered from COVID-19. Recombination connected TRBV5-1 to TRBJ2-1, with 7 middle bases fitting TRBD1. Sequences were obtained from PBMCs or T cells enriched from blood (not recorded which). In nucleotide form, the sequence is TGCGCCAGCAGCTTGGGACAGGGTCCCTACAATGAGCAGTTCTTC. Translated, it reads CASSLGQGPYNEQFF.